The 5 T cell receptor beta chains below come from one sample, sequenced in a study of CD8+ T cells in alopecia areata. Extracted from the samples, RNA was reverse transcribed into cDNA to serve as the sequencing template. Sequencing used immunoSEQ multiplex PCR; TCRdb keeps in-frame clones, though not all of them. The sample carries 180,000 or so clones, 67% recorded once. Sequenced material: CD8+ T cells sorted from blood, taken at week 0. All receptors derive from a human donor with alopecia areata.

The chain links TRBV10-3 to TRBJ2-3; 7 bases match TRBD2. The V segment lost 6 bases and the J segment 0 bases; nucleotides outside the gene matches: 3. The germline V gene has CDR1 ENHRY and CDR2 SYGVKD. The CDR3 spans 14 residues. The CDR3 is CAISLRGSTDTQYF. The CDR3 bases are TGTGCCATCAGCCTGCGGGGGAGCACAGATACGCAGTATTTT.

V gene TRBV2 combines with J gene TRBJ2-1; D gene ambiguous. The V end was cut by 7 bases, the J end by 9 bases, with 7 bases between. Germline CDR1 and CDR2: SNHLY and FYNNEI. This CDR3 has 10 residues. CDR3: CASTVGEQFF. The CDR3 nucleotides read TGTGCCAGCACCGTCGGTGAGCAGTTCTTC. The full variable domain, rest sourced from reference TRBV2 and TRBJ2-1, is EPEVTQTPSHQVTQMGQEVILRCVPISNHLYFYWYRQILGQKVEFLVSFYNNEISEKSEIFDDQFSVERPDGSNFTLKIRSTKLEDSAMYFCASTVGEQFFGPGTRLTVL.

The V gene is TRBV7-8, the J gene TRBJ2-5; the D is unclear. Trimming took off 1 base at V and 7 bases at J, with 4 bases between the two ends. Germline V gene sequence: CDR1 SGHVS, CDR2 FQNEAQ. The CDR3 length is 11 residues. For the CDR3, the DNA is TGTGCCAGCAGCTTAGAAGGGACCCAGTACTTC. Protein product: CASSLEGTQYF.

This clone was counted only a few times. The CDR3 nucleotides are TGCAGTGCTAGTGTTGTGGGTGAAGCTTTCTTT. Translating gives CSASVVGEAFF. The chain joins TRBV20-1 to TRBJ1-1; D not resolved. The ends were cut back, 3 bases at V and 7 bases at J, with 9 bases in the middle. The CDR3 length is 11 residues. The germline gives CDR1 DFQATT, CDR2 SNEGSKA (reference sequence).

The J gene is TRBJ2-7, the V gene TRBV5-6; D could derive from TRBD1 or TRBD2 (5 bases each). The CDR3 contains 14 residues. Germline CDR1 reads SGHDT; CDR2 reads YYEEEE. V gave up 3 bases and J gave up 2 bases, with 12 bases separating them. CDR3 sequence reads: CASSSGPSTYEQYF. Written as DNA, the CDR3 is TGTGCCAGCAGCTCGGGACCGAGCACCTACGAGCAGTACTTC.